One and the same sample provided the 5 T cell receptor beta chains below, sequenced in a study of patients and donors after allogeneic stem cell transplantation. TCRdb re-analysed the RT-PCR reads in MiXCR, keeping a single row per CDR3 protein. This sample yields roughly 140,000 distinct CDR3 sequences, of which roughly two fifths are seen a single time; 40% to 55% belongs to the top ten. The specimen was blood, either unsorted or a sorted T cell fraction (not recorded which). Source of these receptors: a human donor who was either an allogeneic HSCT recipient or a stem cell or donor lymphocyte infusion donor (not recorded which). It is not recorded whose cells these are; they may come from a transplant donor.

The chain carries TRBV7-3 and TRBJ1-1; TRBD1 is a possible D gene (6 bases). Germline loops: CDR1 SGHTA, CDR2 FQGTGA. The V and J ends lost 5 bases and 6 bases respectively, with 16 bases between them. This CDR3 is 14 amino acids long. CDR3 protein: CASSPGGRGAEAFF. DNA of the CDR3: TGTGCCAGCAGCCCCGGGGGCAGGGGCGCTGAAGCTTTCTTT.

The V and J genes are TRBV20-1 and TRBJ1-1, with TRBD1 matching over 7 bases. CDR1 is DFQATT, CDR2 SNEGSKA, per germline (reference sequence). This CDR3 comprises 13 residues. J gave up 10 bases and V 5 bases, and 13 bases lay outside the gene matches. The CDR3 region has the DNA TGCAGTGCTCGAATCGGCAGGGGGAATGGAGCTTTCTTT. Translated: CSARIGRGNGAFF.

The rearrangement links TRBV7-6 to TRBJ2-1; 8 bases map to TRBD2. Germline-derived CDR1 and CDR2 are SGHVS and FNYEAQ. V dropped 4 bases and J dropped 4; count of bases not matched to a gene: 9. The CDR3 is 16 amino acids. CDR3 bases: TGTGCCAGCAGCTCAGAAGTACTAGCGGCTTACAATGAGCAGTTCTTC. It yields the protein CASSSEVLAAYNEQFF.

This chain uses TRBV5-5 with TRBJ2-1; 10 nucleotides match TRBD2. Germline lookup yields CDR1 SGHKS and CDR2 YYEKEE (reference sequence). This CDR3 spans 16 amino acids. Losses at the gene ends were 5 bases for V and 0 bases for J; bases not matched to a gene: 5. The CDR3 DNA sequence: TGTGCCAGCAGTTTACTAGCGGGGAGCTCCTACAATGAGCAGTTCTTC. As protein: CASSLLAGSSYNEQFF.

The gene calls are TRBV10-3 and TRBJ1-1, with a tentative D call TRBD1 (5 bases). CDR1 is ENHRY and CDR2 is SYGVKD in the germline V gene. The V and J ends lost 10 bases and 4 bases respectively, with 25 bases between them. This CDR3 has 16 residues. The CDR3 DNA sequence: TGTGCCACGACGCGGGGCAGGGACGCTCGTGCCACTGAAGCTTTCTTT. Translating it yields CATTRGRDARATEAFF.